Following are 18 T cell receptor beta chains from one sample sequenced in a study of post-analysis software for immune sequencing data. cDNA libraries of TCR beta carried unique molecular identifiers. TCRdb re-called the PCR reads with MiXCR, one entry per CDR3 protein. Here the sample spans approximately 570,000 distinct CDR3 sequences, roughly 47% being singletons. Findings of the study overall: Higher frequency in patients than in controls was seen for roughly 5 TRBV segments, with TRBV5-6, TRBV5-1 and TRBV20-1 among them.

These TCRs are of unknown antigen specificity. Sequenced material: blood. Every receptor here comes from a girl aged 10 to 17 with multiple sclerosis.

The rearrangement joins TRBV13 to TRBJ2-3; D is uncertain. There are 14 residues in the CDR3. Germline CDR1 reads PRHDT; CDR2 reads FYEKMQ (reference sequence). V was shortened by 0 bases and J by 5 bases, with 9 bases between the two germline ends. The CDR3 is CASSLGGPQDTQYF. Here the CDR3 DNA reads TGTGCCAGCAGCTTAGGGGGCCCCCAAGATACGCAGTATTTT.

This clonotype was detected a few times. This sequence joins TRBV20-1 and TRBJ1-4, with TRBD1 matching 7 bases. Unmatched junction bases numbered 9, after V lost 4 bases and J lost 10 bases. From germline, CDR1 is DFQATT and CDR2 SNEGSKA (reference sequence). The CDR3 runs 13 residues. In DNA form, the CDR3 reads TGCAGTGCTACAGACAGGGCCCCGGGAAAACTGTTTTTT. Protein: CSATDRAPGKLFF.

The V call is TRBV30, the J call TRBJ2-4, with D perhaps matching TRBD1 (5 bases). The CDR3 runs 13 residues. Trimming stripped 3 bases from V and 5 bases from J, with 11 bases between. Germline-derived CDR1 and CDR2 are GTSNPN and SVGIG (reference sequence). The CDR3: CAWSGGAQNIQYF. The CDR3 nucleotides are TGTGCCTGGAGCGGTGGGGCCCAAAACATTCAGTACTTC.

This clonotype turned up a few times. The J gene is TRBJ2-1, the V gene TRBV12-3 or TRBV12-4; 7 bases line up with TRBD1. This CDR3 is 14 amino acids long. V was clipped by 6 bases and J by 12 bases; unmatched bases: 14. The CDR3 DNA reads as TGTGCCAGCAGCCGGTCGACAGGGCGCATTTGGCAGTTCTTC. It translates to CASSRSTGRIWQFF.

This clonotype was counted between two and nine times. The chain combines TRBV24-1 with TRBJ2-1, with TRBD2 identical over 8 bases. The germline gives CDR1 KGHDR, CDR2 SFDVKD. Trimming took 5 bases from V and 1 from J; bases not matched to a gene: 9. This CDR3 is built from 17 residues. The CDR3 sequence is CATSGEKTSVSYNEQFF. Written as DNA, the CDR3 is TGTGCCACCAGTGGCGAGAAGACTAGCGTGTCCTACAATGAGCAGTTCTTC.

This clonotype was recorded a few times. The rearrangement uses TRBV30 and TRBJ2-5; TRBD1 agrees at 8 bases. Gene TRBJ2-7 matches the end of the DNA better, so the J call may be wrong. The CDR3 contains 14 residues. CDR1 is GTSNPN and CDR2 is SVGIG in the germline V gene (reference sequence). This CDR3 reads CAWSVLKQGDEQYF. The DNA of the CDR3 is TGTGCCTGGAGTGTACTAAAACAGGGGGACGAGCAGTACTTC.

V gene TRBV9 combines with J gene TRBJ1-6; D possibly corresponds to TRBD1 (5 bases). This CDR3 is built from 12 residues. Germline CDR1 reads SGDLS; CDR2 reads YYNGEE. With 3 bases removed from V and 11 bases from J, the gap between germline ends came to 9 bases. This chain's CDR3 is CASSGAGPPLHF. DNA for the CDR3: TGTGCCAGCAGCGGAGCGGGGCCACCCCTCCACTTT.

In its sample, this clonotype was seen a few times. In DNA, the CDR3 is TGTGCCAGCAGCCAGGGGGACAGCACAGATACGCAGTATTTT. As protein: CASSQGDSTDTQYF. The chain carries TRBV11-2 and TRBJ2-3, with 7 nucleotides matching TRBD1. Trimming removed 5 bases from V and 0 bases from J; junction bases left unmatched: 2. The CDR3 totals 14 residues. In germline, CDR1 is SGHAT, CDR2 FQNNGV.

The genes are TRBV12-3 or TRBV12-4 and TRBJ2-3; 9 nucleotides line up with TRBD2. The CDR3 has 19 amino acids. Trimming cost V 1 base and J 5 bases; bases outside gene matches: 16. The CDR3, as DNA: TGTGCCAGCAGTTTAGTCCCTTTTTTAGGCGGGAGGGACGGAGATACGCAGTATTTT. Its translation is CASSLVPFLGGRDGDTQYF.

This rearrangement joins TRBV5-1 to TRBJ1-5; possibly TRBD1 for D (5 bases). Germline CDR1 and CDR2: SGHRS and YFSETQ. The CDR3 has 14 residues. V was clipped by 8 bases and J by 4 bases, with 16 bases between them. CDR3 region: CASSAGTGNQPQHF. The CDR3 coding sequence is TGCGCCAGTTCGGCCGGGACGGGAAATCAGCCCCAGCATTTT.

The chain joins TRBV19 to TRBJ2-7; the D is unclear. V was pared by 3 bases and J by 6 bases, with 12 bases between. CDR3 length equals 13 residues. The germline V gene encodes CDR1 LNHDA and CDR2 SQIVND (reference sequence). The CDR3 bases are TGTGCCAGTAGTATCGGTCAGCCTCTCGAGCAGTACTTC. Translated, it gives CASSIGQPLEQYF. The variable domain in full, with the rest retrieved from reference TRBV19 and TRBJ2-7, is DGGITQSPKYLFRKEGQNVTLSCEQNLNHDAMYWYRQDPGQGLRLIYYSQIVNDFQKGDIAEGYSVSREKKESFPLTVTSAQKNPTAFYLCASSIGQPLEQYFGPGTRLTVT.

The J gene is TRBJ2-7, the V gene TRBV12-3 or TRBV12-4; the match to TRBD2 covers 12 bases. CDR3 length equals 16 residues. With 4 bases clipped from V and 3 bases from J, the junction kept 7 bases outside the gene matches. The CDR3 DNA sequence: TGTGCCAGCAGTTCCTACCCGGGACTAGCGGGCTACGAGCAGTACTTC. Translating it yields CASSSYPGLAGYEQYF.

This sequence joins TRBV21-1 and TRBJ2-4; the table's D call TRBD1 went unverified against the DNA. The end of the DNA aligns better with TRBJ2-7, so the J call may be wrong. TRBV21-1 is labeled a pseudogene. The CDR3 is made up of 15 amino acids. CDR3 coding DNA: TGTGCCAGCAGAAGCCCCCGGGACAAATCGTTCGAGCAGTACTTC. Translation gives CASRSPRDKSFEQYF.

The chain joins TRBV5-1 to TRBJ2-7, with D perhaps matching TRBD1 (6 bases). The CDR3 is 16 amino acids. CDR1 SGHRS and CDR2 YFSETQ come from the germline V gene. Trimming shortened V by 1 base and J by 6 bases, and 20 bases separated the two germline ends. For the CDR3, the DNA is TGCGCCAGCAGCTTGTCGGATCCCCCCAGGGGCCTCGAGCAGTACTTC. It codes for CASSLSDPPRGLEQYF. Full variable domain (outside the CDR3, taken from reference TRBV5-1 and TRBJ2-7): KAGVTQTPRYLIKTRGQQVTLSCSPISGHRSVSWYQQTPGQGLQFLFEYFSETQRNKGNFPGRFSGRQFSNSRSEMNVSTLELGDSALYLCASSLSDPPRGLEQYFGPGTRLTVT.

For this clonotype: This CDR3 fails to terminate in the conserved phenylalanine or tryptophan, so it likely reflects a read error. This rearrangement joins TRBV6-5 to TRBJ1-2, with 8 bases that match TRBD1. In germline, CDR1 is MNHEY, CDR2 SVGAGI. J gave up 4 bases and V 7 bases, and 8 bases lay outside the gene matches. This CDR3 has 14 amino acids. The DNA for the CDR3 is TGTGCCAGCACCGACCAGGGGGCCGGCTATGGCTACACCTGC. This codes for CASTDQGAGYGYTC.

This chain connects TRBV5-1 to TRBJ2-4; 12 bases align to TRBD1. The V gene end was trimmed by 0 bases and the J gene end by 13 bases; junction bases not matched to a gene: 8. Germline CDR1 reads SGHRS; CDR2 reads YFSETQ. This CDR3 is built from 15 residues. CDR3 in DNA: TGCGCCAGCAGCTTGGTGGGACAGGGGGCGAATGAGCAGTACTTC. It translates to CASSLVGQGANEQYF.

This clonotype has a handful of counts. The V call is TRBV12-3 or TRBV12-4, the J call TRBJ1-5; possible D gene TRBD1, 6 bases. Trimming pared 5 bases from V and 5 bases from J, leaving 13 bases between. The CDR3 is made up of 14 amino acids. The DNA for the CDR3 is TGTGCCAGCAGTCACCTGACAGGCGATCAGCCCCAGCATTTT. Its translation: CASSHLTGDQPQHF.

The CDR3 region is CSVEDRENYGYTF. CDR3 in DNA: TGCAGCGTTGAAGACAGGGAAAACTATGGCTACACCTTC. The chain uses TRBV29-1 and TRBJ1-2; D possibly corresponds to TRBD1 (5 bases). CDR3 length: 13 residues. The germline gives CDR1 SQVTM, CDR2 ANQGSEA. V lost 0 bases, J lost 2 bases, and 7 bases lay in between. Complete variable domain (other parts from reference TRBV29-1 and TRBJ1-2): SAVISQKPSRDICQRGTSLTIQCQVDSQVTMMFWYRQQPGQSLTLIATANQGSEATYESGFVIDKFPISRPNLTFSTLTVSNMSPEDSSIYLCSVEDRENYGYTFGSGTRLTVV.